A selection of T cell receptor beta chains follows, all from one sample in a study of circulating CD8 cells and anti-PD-1 response in melanoma. TCRdb fed the reads into MiXCR, producing one record per CDR3 protein. Of 600 to 850 distinct CDR3 sequences in the sample, almost 8% were seen once. The specimen was CD8+ T cells from PBMCs, collected at baseline or after one month of anti-PD-1 therapy (not recorded which). The receptor source for this set is a human donor with melanoma. The CDR3 runs from the conserved cysteine through the conserved F or W. D genes are given only for firm matches. Expanded clones get a size class; other rows say once, few or many, or leave the size out.

>TRBV4-2|large|.|TRBJ2-2
CASSQVDTSGELFF
TGTGCCAGCAGCCAAGTCGATACCTCCGGGGAGCTGTTTTTT
>TRBV20-1|large|.|TRBJ1-3
CSDQGYPGNTIYF
TGCAGTGACCAGGGGTACCCTGGAAACACCATATATTTT
>TRBV20-1|large|.|TRBJ2-7
CSARGRSHSSYEQYF
TGCAGTGCTAGGGGGAGGAGCCACAGCTCCTACGAGCAGTACTTC
>TRBV19|large|.|TRBJ2-1
CASAFRVYNEQFF
TGTGCCAGCGCTTTCAGGGTTTACAATGAGCAGTTCTTC
>TRBV20-1|few|TRBD2|TRBJ2-4
CSARALAGGNIQYF
TGCAGTGCTAGAGCGTTAGCGGGGGGAAACATTCAGTACTTC
>TRBV23-1|large|TRBD1|TRBJ2-7
CASSQTGTGSYF
TGCGCCAGCAGTCAAACCGGGACAGGGTCGTACTTC
>TRBV7-3|large|.|TRBJ2-7
CASSQAVGPYEQYF
TGTGCCAGCAGCCAGGCGGTGGGACCCTACGAGCAGTACTTC
>TRBV20-1|large|.|TRBJ2-1
CSAHSVGGTYNEQFF
TGCAGTGCCCATTCCGTCGGGGGAACCTACAATGAGCAGTTCTTC
>TRBV2|large|TRBD2|TRBJ2-7
CASRAGTSGSHEQYF
TGTGCCAGCAGGGCCGGGACTAGCGGGTCCCACGAGCAGTACTTC
>TRBV6-4|medium-sized|.|TRBJ2-2
CASSGSGEDTGELFF
TGTGCCAGCAGTGGCTCTGGGGAGGACACCGGGGAGCTGTTTTTT
>TRBV24-1|large|TRBD2|TRBJ2-1
CATSDLTSGGANEQFF
TGTGCCACCAGTGATCTGACTAGCGGGGGGGCGAATGAGCAGTTCTTC
>TRBV28|once|.|TRBJ1-3
CASSRPSAGNTIYF
TGTGCCAGCAGTAGGCCATCGGCTGGAAACACCATATATTTT
>TRBV4-2|medium-sized|.|TRBJ2-7
CASSQEGTSRYEQYF
TGTGCCAGCAGCCAAGAGGGAACTAGCCGTTACGAGCAGTACTTC
>TRBV7-3|.|.|TRBJ2-7
CASSLAGSSYEQYF
TGTGCCAGCAGCCTCGCCGGGAGCTCCTACGAGCAGTACTTC
>TRBV28|medium-sized|.|TRBJ2-5
CASSLRGGGNQETQYF
TGTGCCAGCAGTTTAAGAGGGGGTGGAAACCAAGAGACCCAGTACTTC
>TRBV7-9|.|.|TRBJ2-6
CASSFLNSGANVLTF
TGTGCCAGCAGCTTTCTGAACTCTGGGGCCAACGTCCTGACTTTC
>TRBV12-3/TRBV12-4|medium-sized|.|TRBJ2-7
CASSPTQGVGEQYF
TGTGCCAGCAGCCCCACTCAGGGAGTAGGCGAGCAGTACTTC
>TRBV28|large|.|TRBJ1-5
CASSLRGMGQPQHF
TGTGCCAGCAGTTTGAGGGGAATGGGTCAGCCCCAGCATTTT
>TRBV27|large|TRBD1|TRBJ2-5
CASSKDRGRVETQYF
TGTGCCAGCAGTAAGGACAGGGGGCGCGTAGAGACCCAGTACTTC
>TRBV29-1|large|TRBD1|TRBJ2-3
CSFRTGLRVDTQYF
TGCAGCTTCAGGACAGGCCTTAGGGTGGATACGCAGTATTTT
>TRBV29-1|large|.|TRBJ1-2
CSVENLVDSQFPNYGYTF
TGCAGCGTTGAAAACCTGGTGGACAGCCAATTCCCTAACTATGGCTACACCTTC
>TRBV7-2|medium-sized|TRBD1|TRBJ1-3
CASSSTGAPGNTIYF
TGTGCCAGCAGCTCGACAGGGGCACCTGGAAACACCATATATTTT
>TRBV29-1|large|.|TRBJ2-1
CSVEVWGSGNNEQFF
TGCAGCGTTGAAGTTTGGGGGTCGGGGAACAATGAGCAGTTCTTC
>TRBV2|medium-sized|TRBD1|TRBJ1-1
CASRFRDRGTEAFF
TGTGCCAGCAGGTTCCGGGACAGGGGGACTGAAGCTTTCTTT
>TRBV29-1|hyperexpanded|TRBD2|TRBJ2-7
CSVISGESSYEQYF
TGCAGCGTCATAAGCGGGGAAAGCTCCTACGAGCAGTACTTC
>TRBV24-1|medium-sized|.|TRBJ2-3
CATSDPGIRSDTQYF
TGTGCCACCAGTGACCCTGGCATCAGGTCAGATACGCAGTATTTT
>TRBV27|large|.|TRBJ2-7
CASSPGSGYEQYF
TGTGCCAGCAGTCCGGGGTCCGGGTACGAGCAGTACTTC